This T cell receptor (beta chain) is from a study of breast tumors, draining lymph nodes, adjacent tissues. This clonotype was detected ten times or more. The lymph nodes were axillary draining lymph nodes from breast cancer patients. TCRdb redid the calling of the multiplex PCR reads with MiXCR, one entry per CDR3 protein. The sample includes about 200,000 distinct CDR3 sequences, approximately 33% of them seen just once. Input material: axillary lymph node tissue. The sequence derives from a female donor with breast cancer. Some clones in this sample may be carry-over from other donors' samples.

The DNA of the CDR3 is TGTGCCAGCAGCTTGGAACTAGCGGGGAAGAAAGGGCAGCTCGGGGAGACCCAGTACTTC. This encodes CASSLELAGKKGQLGETQYF. V usage is TRBV5-6 and J usage is TRBJ2-5, with TRBD2 matching 10 bases. The CDR3 loop spans 20 amino acids. The germline CDR1 and CDR2 sequences are SGHDT and YYEEEE. J gave up 5 bases and V 0 bases, and 19 bases lay outside the gene matches.